This T cell receptor beta chain was captured by sequencing in a study of a mutant IDH1 vaccine in newly diagnosed glioma (dated by TCRdb to 2020 to 2022). In terms of the full investigation: Vaccination began 4-6 weeks after radiotherapy alone, or alongside temozolomide cycles in the chemotherapy-containing groups. Of the approximately 34 patients who were treated, about 62% were male and about 40% were female, and the mean age was roughly 40 years. Prior to enrollment, standard therapy consisting of radiotherapy alone, temozolomide alone, or radiochemotherapy with temozolomide had been administered to patients, with the combination being received by most patients. The week-35 safety follow-up took place at visit V12, and the week-47 end of study took place at visit V13. Six visits were used for peripheral blood collection: V03 (baseline), V05, V07, V10, V12 and V13. For exploratory analyses, about 25 treated patients had longitudinal TCRB deep sequencing done wherever samples were available.

The library was generated by the immunoSEQ multiplex PCR assay. The hsTCRB Kit was used according to the manufacturer's protocol to amplify rearranged TCR beta chain sequences. TCRB libraries were sequenced on an Illumina MiSeq. Processing in the source paper ran as follows. The proprietary platform of the kit vendor was used for demultiplexing, trimming and gene mapping. TCRdb took over this immuneACCESS table, retaining in-frame rearrangements with V and J assigned. Such tables are incomplete; in checked studies, under half of the missing clones stem from an unresolved V gene, and the remainder is unexplained. The DNA gave D and trimming, while V, J and clone size come from that table. In all, the sample holds roughly 34,000 clones, and about four fifths of those were seen once. About 30% of the sample belongs to the ten largest clones. On the study overall, not on this receptor specifically: The authors stated that sample limitations prevented analyses of patient blood samples from being reproduced. No apparent relationship was observed between pseudoprogression and alterations in the top peripheral T cell clonotypes detected by TCRB sequencing. Immune responses induced by the vaccine were seen in roughly 95% of patients across multiple MHC alleles. Availability determined which PBMC samples were chosen for TCRB deep sequencing.

The time point label, as the study defines it: week 47, end of study. A 20-mer mutant IDH1 peptide at 300 micrograms in Montanide made up each vaccine dose, which was injected subcutaneously together with topical imiquimod. Patients were given eight vaccinations, in weeks 1, 3, 5, 7, 11, 15, 19 and 23, which matched visits V03 through V10. The donors had newly diagnosed IDH1-mutant astrocytomas of WHO grade 3 or 4 that showed loss of nuclear ATRX. The samples were drawn from NOA16, a multicentre, single-arm, open-label phase I trial in Germany that tested a mutant IDH1 peptide vaccine in humans for the first time. Genomic DNA for TCRB sequencing was isolated from EDTA blood with the DNeasy Blood and Tissue Kit. To note about this clone: It has no known antigen specificity. No clone much larger than this one lies a single base away; base qualities are absent.

This clonotype was sampled from a man aged 25-40 years with glioma. The starting material was PBMCs, obtained from a glioma patient whose treatment included an IDH1 peptide vaccine.

At the DNA level, the sequence is TGTGCCTGGAGTGTTCTGGGCGGCTATGGCTACACCTTC. It encodes CAWSVLGGYGYTF. Rearrangement joined TRBV30 to TRBJ1-2; the D gene cannot be named for sure. Between the V and J ends, shortened by 0 bases and 4 bases respectively, the junction contains 9 bases. The CDR1 and CDR2 encoded by the germline V gene (reference sequence) are GTSNPN and SVGIG. Including the terminal cysteine and phenylalanine, the CDR3 comprises 13 residues. Only CDR3 DNA is held: 39 bases, read in frame from base 1.